The following is a T cell receptor beta chain sequence with its context. Its antigen is not known. A clone one base away is much larger, so this may be a read error. Then a second PCR, running about 7 to 11 cycles, was carried out with a sample-barcoded 5' primer and a J-beta primer mix. Each sample provided no less than 3 million CDR3-containing paired-end reads. TCRdb analysed the 5' RACE reads with MiXCR anew, one entry per CDR3 protein. The profile shows under 2 million distinct CDR3 sequences, almost 35% of them singletons. The sample comes from a study of blood T cells in healthy people across ages. As for the study in general: With template switching, about one barcoded beta molecule was captured per two T cells. Points from the study as a whole: No conclusive comparison of naive versus antigen-experienced cells was possible with unsorted PBMCs.

Trimming took 3 bases from V and 4 from J, leaving 15 bases between them. The germline CDR1 and CDR2 sequences are SQVTM and ANQGSEA. The CDR3 has 14 amino acids. The individuals who served as donors were healthy Caucasians living in Russia, aged roughly 6 to 95. The chain carries TRBV29-1 and TRBJ1-2; D remains ambiguous. This TCR was sampled from a woman aged 25 to 39 in good health. Sequenced material: blood. DNA for the CDR3: TGCAGCGTTGACACCTCGTCCGGACTCTATGGCTACACCTTC. This encodes CSVDTSSGLYGYTF.